A selection of T cell receptor beta chains follows, all from one sample in a study of cytomegalovirus exposure and HLA in healthy donors. Assay used: immunoSEQ multiplex PCR; TCRdb lists only in-frame clones, some missing. The sample consists of around 220,000 clones, approximately 88% of them appearing once. Sequenced material: PBMCs. The receptors stem from a young woman in good health and CMV-seropositive. CDR3s include the opening cysteine and the closing phenylalanine or tryptophan. Fields, in order: J gene, clone size, D gene, V gene, CDR3 protein, CDR3 DNA. D genes are given only for firm matches. Only part of the rows carry a size: once, few, many, or a class if the clone is expanded.

TRBJ2-7 NA NA TRBV30 CAWSEGQGSYEQYF TGTGCCTGGAGTGAGGGGCAGGGGTCCTACGAGCAGTACTTC
TRBJ2-4 NA NA TRBV28 CASSASGVGDIQYF TGTGCCAGCAGTGCCTCGGGGGTTGGCGACATTCAGTACTTC
TRBJ2-2 few NA TRBV10-1 CASSVIGPGELFF TGCGCCAGCAGTGTGATAGGCCCCGGGGAGCTGTTTTTT
TRBJ2-6 NA NA TRBV7-3 CASSLSVSGANVLTF TGTGCCAGCAGCTTATCGGTCTCTGGGGCCAACGTCCTGACTTTC
TRBJ1-1 NA NA TRBV27 CASSVRGGGTEAFF TGTGCCAGCAGTGTCAGGGGCGGGGGCACTGAAGCTTTCTTT
TRBJ2-3 NA TRBD2 TRBV5-6 CASSFRAGGQDTQYF TGTGCCAGCAGCTTTCGAGCGGGAGGGCAAGATACGCAGTATTTT
TRBJ2-2 NA TRBD2 TRBV30 CAWSREGRAGELFF TGTGCCTGGAGCCGGGAGGGCCGCGCCGGGGAGCTGTTTTTT
TRBJ2-1 NA NA TRBV4-3 CASSQDSGYNEQFF TGCGCCAGCAGCCAAGATTCGGGGTACAATGAGCAGTTCTTC
TRBJ2-1 NA TRBD2 TRBV9 CASSYPLAGGGNEQFF TGTGCCAGCAGCTATCCACTAGCGGGAGGGGGCAATGAGCAGTTCTTC
TRBJ2-1 NA NA TRBV28 CASSVPQGKIDEQFF TGTGCCAGCAGTGTCCCACAGGGTAAAATCGATGAGCAGTTCTTC
TRBJ2-7 NA NA TRBV14 CASRSPPRDTGFRQNSYEQYF TGTGCCAGCAGGAGTCCACCCCGGGACACTGGATTTCGGCAGAACTCCTACGAGCAGTACTTC
TRBJ2-7 few NA TRBV5-1 CASSLEAALGEQYF TGCGCCAGCAGCTTGGAAGCGGCCCTTGGGGAGCAGTACTTC
TRBJ1-1 NA TRBD1 TRBV25-1 CASSEPGTGYTEAFF TGTGCCAGCAGTGAGCCTGGGACAGGTTACACTGAAGCTTTCTTT
TRBJ1-5 NA TRBD1 TRBV6-1 CASSEAIEGAQPQHF TGTGCCAGCAGTGAAGCGATAGAGGGGGCTCAGCCCCAGCATTTT
TRBJ1-2 NA NA TRBV5-1 CASSLSRGLLKGGYTF TGCGCCAGCAGCTTGTCTAGGGGCCTCCTCAAGGGCGGCTACACCTTC
TRBJ2-7 NA NA TRBV9 CASSVDYGGDEQYF TGTGCCAGCAGCGTAGATTACGGTGGGGACGAGCAGTACTTC
TRBJ2-7 NA NA TRBV29-1 CSVEDRAGGSYEQYF TGCAGCGTTGAAGATCGGGCAGGGGGGAGCTACGAGCAGTACTTC
TRBJ2-7 NA NA TRBV11-2 CASSLDGAGSWDEQYF TGTGCCAGCAGCTTAGATGGGGCAGGCTCTTGGGACGAGCAGTACTTC
TRBJ2-1 NA NA TRBV9 CASSVATGSSYNEQFF TGTGCCAGCAGCGTAGCCACGGGAAGCTCCTACAATGAGCAGTTCTTC
TRBJ2-1 NA NA TRBV5-1 CASSSQGGGFYNEQFF TGCGCCAGCAGCTCCCAGGGGGGCGGGTTCTACAATGAGCAGTTCTTC
TRBJ2-7 NA NA TRBV6-1 CASSPPSTQGYEQYF TGTGCCAGCAGCCCTCCATCCACTCAAGGCTACGAGCAGTACTTC
TRBJ2-7 NA NA TRBV27 CATGGTPYEQYF TGTGCCACCGGAGGGACCCCATACGAGCAGTACTTC
TRBJ2-7 NA NA TRBV7-2 CASSLGTPAYEQYF TGTGCCAGCAGCTTGGGCACCCCCGCCTACGAGCAGTACTTC
TRBJ1-2 few NA TRBV10-3 CAISDTDYGYTF TGTGCCATCAGTGACACAGATTATGGCTACACCTTC
TRBJ1-3 NA TRBD1 TRBV4-3 CASSPTGAGNTIYF TGCGCCAGCAGCCCGACAGGGGCTGGAAACACCATATATTTT
TRBJ1-2 NA NA TRBV4-2 CASSRQAATLSNYGYTF TGTGCCAGCAGCCGCCAAGCTGCTACCCTTTCTAACTATGGCTACACCTTC
TRBJ2-3 once NA TRBV29-1 CSVLRDRGTDTQYF TGCAGCGTTCTTAGGGATCGGGGCACAGATACGCAGTATTTT
TRBJ1-2 NA NA TRBV7-9 CASSLGREQGYTF TGTGCCAGCAGCTTAGGAAGGGAGCAAGGCTACACCTTC
TRBJ1-5 once NA TRBV5-6 CASSLTDSNQPQHF TGTGCCAGCAGCTTGACCGATAGCAATCAGCCCCAGCATTTT
TRBJ2-1 NA NA TRBV30 CAWNRPPNEQFF TGTGCCTGGAACCGCCCCCCCAATGAGCAGTTCTTC
TRBJ1-1 NA NA TRBV6-5 CASSYLKGLSLSEAFF TGTGCCAGCAGTTACCTTAAGGGGTTGTCACTAAGTGAAGCTTTCTTT
TRBJ2-1 NA NA TRBV15 CATSSLGGTLNEQFF TGTGCCACCAGCAGTTTAGGCGGGACTCTAAATGAGCAGTTCTTC
TRBJ1-2 NA NA TRBV2 CASSGWGQGRDGYTF TGTGCCAGCAGTGGTTGGGGCCAGGGGAGGGATGGCTACACCTTC
TRBJ2-1 once NA TRBV27 CASSLEGVPYNEQFF TGTGCCAGCAGTTTAGAAGGGGTCCCCTACAATGAGCAGTTCTTC
TRBJ2-1 NA NA TRBV7-2 CASSQDTNEQFF TGTGCCAGCAGCCAGGACACCAATGAGCAGTTCTTC
TRBJ1-2 once NA TRBV6-5 CASSLDHRGYYGYTF TGTGCCAGCAGTTTGGACCATAGGGGCTACTATGGCTACACCTTC
TRBJ1-4 NA TRBD1 TRBV9 CASSPWTGRPEKLFF TGTGCCAGCAGCCCCTGGACAGGGAGGCCTGAAAAACTGTTTTTT
TRBJ2-5 NA TRBD2 TRBV7-9 CASSTGLSGETQYF TGTGCCAGCAGCACGGGACTATCCGGGGAGACCCAGTACTTC
TRBJ2-7 NA NA TRBV5-1 CASSLEGRKYF TGCGCCAGCAGCTTGGAGGGGCGCAAATACTTC
TRBJ2-2 NA NA TRBV6-5 CASSPDRTAGELFF TGTGCCAGCAGCCCAGATAGGACAGCCGGGGAGCTGTTTTTT
TRBJ1-3 NA NA TRBV29-1 CSVRDGGNTIYF TGCAGCGTCAGGGACGGTGGAAACACCATATATTTT
TRBJ1-2 NA NA TRBV21-1 CAPTRGYTF TGTGCCCCCACTCGGGGCTACACCTTC
TRBJ2-1 NA NA TRBV11-1 CASSLVLLNEQFF TGTGCCAGCAGCTTAGTCCTGTTGAATGAGCAGTTCTTC
TRBJ1-1 NA NA TRBV11-3 CASSQTRGTEAFF TGTGCCAGCAGCCAAACTAGGGGGACTGAAGCTTTCTTT
TRBJ2-7 NA NA TRBV7-2 CASSLGDRYEQYF TGTGCCAGCAGCTTAGGAGACAGGTACGAGCAGTACTTC
TRBJ2-4 NA NA TRBV30 CAWSDAVRLAKNIQYF TGTGCCTGGAGTGACGCAGTGAGACTAGCCAAAAACATTCAGTACTTC
TRBJ1-5 NA NA TRBV28 CASRQGFNQPQHF TGTGCCAGCAGGCAGGGATTCAATCAGCCCCAGCATTTT
TRBJ1-1 NA NA TRBV9 CASSGSGGPANTEAFF TGTGCCAGCAGCGGCTCTGGGGGACCGGCAAACACTGAAGCTTTCTTT
TRBJ2-1 NA NA TRBV11-2 CASSLDRGESDEQFF TGTGCCAGCAGCTTAGATCGGGGAGAGTCCGATGAGCAGTTCTTC
TRBJ1-1 NA TRBD1 TRBV30 CAWSGQGTEAFF TGTGCCTGGAGTGGACAGGGGACTGAAGCTTTCTTT
TRBJ2-3 NA NA TRBV9 CASSVVTTTATDTQYF TGTGCCAGCAGCGTAGTCACAACCACCGCCACAGATACGCAGTATTTT
TRBJ2-1 NA TRBD1 TRBV7-8 CASSTLPGTAGEQFF TGTGCCAGCAGCACCCTCCCCGGGACAGCAGGGGAGCAGTTCTTC
TRBJ2-1 NA TRBD2 TRBV7-8 CASAVAGYNEQFF TGTGCCAGCGCAGTAGCGGGCTACAATGAGCAGTTCTTC
TRBJ2-7 NA NA TRBV19 CASSITRDGREQYF TGTGCCAGTAGTATAACTCGAGACGGTCGGGAGCAGTACTTC
TRBJ2-7 NA TRBD2 TRBV10-1 CASSDRGLAGGEQYF TGCGCCAGCAGTGACCGGGGACTAGCGGGAGGCGAGCAGTACTTC
TRBJ2-7 NA TRBD2 TRBV19 CASSNSRGVVVYEQYF TGTGCCAGTAGTAACTCCCGGGGGGTTGTCGTGTACGAGCAGTACTTC
TRBJ2-1 NA TRBD2 TRBV6-4 CASSASTSGNEQFF TGTGCCAGCAGTGCTTCTACTAGCGGCAATGAGCAGTTCTTC
TRBJ1-1 NA TRBD1 TRBV2 CASSEEEGATEAFF TGTGCCAGCAGTGAAGAGGAGGGGGCAACCGAAGCTTTCTTT
TRBJ1-1 NA TRBD1 TRBV11-2 CASSFRQGERNTEAFF TGTGCCAGCAGCTTTCGACAGGGGGAGCGGAACACTGAAGCTTTCTTT
TRBJ1-1 NA NA TRBV29-1 CSVEREGPEAFF TGCAGCGTTGAAAGAGAAGGGCCCGAAGCTTTCTTT